Listed here are 29 T cell receptor beta chains from one sample, sequenced in a study of blood T cell repertoires in COVID-19. The method was immunoSEQ multiplex PCR; TCRdb's version includes in-frame clones alone and lacks a portion of them. The top ten hold 1.5% to 2% of the sample, which has 250,000 to 300,000 clones, over 85% seen once. Sequencing used PBMCs or T cells enriched from blood (not recorded which). The receptors come from a woman aged 55-70 years who had recovered from COVID-19.

The chain recombines TRBV9 with TRBJ1-2; D remains unclear. The germline V gene has CDR1 SGDLS and CDR2 YYNGEE. V was cut by 6 bases and J by 8 bases, with 17 bases left in between. The CDR3 runs to 13 residues. In DNA form, the CDR3 reads TGTGCCAGCAATGAGGGATCCTCGGGGGGCTACACCTTC. Protein sequence: CASNEGSSGGYTF.

This clone was found once. This same CDR3 is encoded by further DNA sequences in the sample. The CDR3 nucleotides read TGTGCCAGCAGTGGCCAGGGGATAGGTAATTCACCCCTCCACTTT. Protein: CASSGQGIGNSPLHF. V gene TRBV2 combines with J gene TRBJ1-6; D is possibly TRBD1 (6 bases). Trimming pared 4 bases from V and 6 bases from J, leaving 13 bases between. CDR3 length equals 15 residues. Germline V gene sequence: CDR1 SNHLY, CDR2 FYNNEI.

This chain joins TRBV11-3 and TRBJ1-1, with TRBD1 as a possible D gene (5 bases). CDR3 length: 14 amino acids. The ends were cut back, 5 bases at V and 4 bases at J, with 14 bases in the middle. Germline CDR1 SGHNT, CDR2 YENEEA. The chain's CDR3 is CASSQQGIGTEAFF. Written as DNA, the CDR3 is TGTGCCAGCAGCCAGCAGGGAATAGGCACTGAAGCTTTCTTT.

Written as DNA, the CDR3 is TGTGCCAGCAGTGAGGAAGGGGCCAGCTATGGCTACACCTTC. This codes for CASSEEGASYGYTF. The chain recombines TRBV6-1 with TRBJ1-2; possibly TRBD1 for D (5 bases). V shed 3 bases and J shed 4 bases, with 12 bases lying between them. Germline assignment: CDR1 MNHNS and CDR2 SASEGT. The CDR3 is made up of 14 amino acids.

The genes are TRBV18 and TRBJ1-2, with TRBD1 identical over 12 bases. V dropped 1 base and J dropped 6; count of bases not matched to a gene: 6. This CDR3 is 16 amino acids long. CDR1 and CDR2 from the germline V gene are KGHSH and LQKENI. CDR3 amino acids: CASSPQTGTGGDGYTF. The CDR3 nucleotides are TGTGCCAGCTCACCACAGACCGGGACAGGGGGCGATGGCTACACCTTC.

This chain links TRBV5-4 with TRBJ2-1, with D possibly TRBD1 on 6 matching bases. Germline CDR1 is SGHNT and CDR2 is YYREEE (reference sequence). This CDR3 spans 15 amino acids. Trimming cost V 5 bases and J 0 bases, with 12 bases left between them. CDR3 amino acids: CASRQGKSSYNEQFF. The DNA for the CDR3 is TGTGCCAGCAGGCAGGGGAAGAGCTCCTACAATGAGCAGTTCTTC.

The chain carries TRBV3-1 (or the pseudogene TRBV3-2) and TRBJ2-7; D remains ambiguous. The CDR3 totals 12 residues. Germline V gene lookup returns CDR1 LGHDT and CDR2 YNNKEL (reference sequence). Trimming took 0 bases from V and 3 from J, leaving 3 bases between them. This CDR3 reads CASSQDNYEQYF. In DNA, the CDR3 is TGTGCCAGCAGCCAAGATAACTACGAGCAGTACTTC.

The chain recombines TRBV4-2 with TRBJ2-7; the D gene is possibly TRBD2 (6 bases). V lost 0 bases to trimming and J lost 0 bases, with 15 bases between them. The CDR3 has 17 amino acids. Germline V gives CDR1 LGHNA, CDR2 YNFKEQ. CDR3 DNA sequence: TGTGCCAGCAGCCAAGATACAGGCGGGGCACTCTCCTACGAGCAGTACTTC. It codes for CASSQDTGGALSYEQYF.

With regard to this clone: Within the sample, other DNA sequences also encode this same CDR3. CDR3 DNA sequence: TGTGCCAGCAGTGGTTCCGGTTATAGCAATCAGCCCCAGCATTTT. Translation: CASSGSGYSNQPQHF. The genes are TRBV2 and TRBJ1-5; D remains unclear. Germline CDR1 is SNHLY and CDR2 is FYNNEI. This CDR3 has 15 residues. Trimming took 4 bases from V and 0 from J, leaving 10 bases between them.

The gene calls are TRBV5-1 and TRBJ2-3, with D possibly being TRBD2 (6 bases). Germline assignment: CDR1 SGHRS and CDR2 YFSETQ. V was clipped by 5 bases and J by 2 bases, with 21 bases between them. This CDR3 region has 17 residues. CDR3 region: CASRRLGSGPYTDTQYF. Written as DNA, the CDR3 is TGCGCCAGCAGGAGGCTGGGGAGCGGGCCTTACACAGATACGCAGTATTTT. Using reference TRBV5-1 and TRBJ2-3 for the parts outside the CDR3, the full variable domain is KAGVTQTPRYLIKTRGQQVTLSCSPISGHRSVSWYQQTPGQGLQFLFEYFSETQRNKGNFPGRFSGRQFSNSRSEMNVSTLELGDSALYLCASRRLGSGPYTDTQYFGPGTRLTVL.

The table lists this clone with a count of one. The rearrangement uses TRBV11-2 and TRBJ1-6; 8 bases align to TRBD1. Germline CDR1 reads SGHAT; CDR2 reads FQNNGV. The J segment lost 6 bases and the V segment lost 4 bases, leaving 8 bases of the junction unmatched. The CDR3 is 16 residues long. The CDR3, as DNA: TGTGCCAGCAGCTCTCTGAGGACAGGGCTTAATTCACCCCTCCACTTT. This codes for CASSSLRTGLNSPLHF.

The CDR3 DNA is TGTGCCAGTAGTATGCAGGAATCCTACGAGCAGTACTTC. Translation: CASSMQESYEQYF. The chain recombines TRBV19 with TRBJ2-7; D gene uncertain. V was trimmed by 3 bases and J by 1 base, leaving 7 bases between them. From germline, CDR1 is LNHDA and CDR2 SQIVND (reference sequence). CDR3 length: 13 amino acids. The full variable domain, completed using reference TRBV19 and TRBJ2-7, is DGGITQSPKYLFRKEGQNVTLSCEQNLNHDAMYWYRQDPGQGLRLIYYSQIVNDFQKGDIAEGYSVSREKKESFPLTVTSAQKNPTAFYLCASSMQESYEQYFGPGTRLTVT.

The CDR3, as DNA: TGTGCCAGCAGTGAAGCATGGACAGGGCGGAATGTCGGGGAGCTGTTTTTT. Residues: CASSEAWTGRNVGELFF. V gene TRBV6-1 combines with J gene TRBJ2-2, with TRBD1 matching 8 bases. This CDR3 has 17 amino acids. J was trimmed by 7 bases and V by 0 bases; bases with no gene match: 10. From germline, CDR1 is MNHNS and CDR2 SASEGT.

This clone was seen only once. V and J are TRBV3-1 (or the pseudogene TRBV3-2) and TRBJ1-3, with D perhaps TRBD1 (5 bases). The germline gives CDR1 LGHDT, CDR2 YNNKEL (reference sequence). This CDR3 spans 13 amino acids. V lost 5 bases and J 2 bases, leaving 7 bases between the germline ends. CDR3 amino acids: CASSGAAGNTIYF. The CDR3 nucleotides read TGTGCCAGCAGCGGGGCGGCTGGAAACACCATATATTTT.

The chain carries TRBV5-1 and TRBJ1-2; 7 nucleotides align to TRBD1. The junction had 14 bases not matched to a gene; V was cut back by 5 bases and J by 7 bases. This CDR3 spans 15 amino acids. In germline, CDR1 is SGHRS, CDR2 YFSETQ. CDR3 nucleotide sequence: TGCGCCAGCAGTAATATCGCTGACAGGGAGTCTGGCTACACCTTC. Amino acids: CASSNIADRESGYTF.

The V and J genes are TRBV12-3 or TRBV12-4 and TRBJ1-1; no definite D call. V lost 4 bases, J lost 4 bases, and 10 bases lay in between. The CDR3 loop spans 13 amino acids. The CDR3 protein is CASSSARSTEAFF. CDR3 sequence (DNA): TGTGCCAGCAGTTCCGCCCGGAGCACTGAAGCTTTCTTT.

The gene calls are TRBV2 and TRBJ2-6, with D unresolved. Trimming removed 7 bases at V and 0 bases at J, with 7 bases between. The germline CDR1 and CDR2 sequences are SNHLY and FYNNEI. The CDR3 runs 14 residues. For the CDR3, the DNA is TGTGCCAGCACCCGGTTCTCTGGGGCCAACGTCCTGACTTTC. Encoded protein: CASTRFSGANVLTF.

This chain joins TRBV28 and TRBJ1-5; 10 nucleotides line up with TRBD1. The junction had 7 bases not matched to a gene; V was cut back by 4 bases and J by 7 bases. CDR1 is MDHEN and CDR2 is SYDVKM in the germline V gene. CDR3 length equals 15 residues. CDR3 in amino acids: CASSWVTGGMQPQHF. In DNA form, the CDR3 reads TGTGCCAGCAGTTGGGTGACAGGGGGCATGCAGCCCCAGCATTTT.

The V call is TRBV5-4, the J call TRBJ1-1; D is undetermined. The length of the CDR3 is 17 residues. The V gene lost 4 bases and the J gene lost 4 bases, with 23 bases spanning the gap. Germline loops: CDR1 SGHNT, CDR2 YYREEE (reference sequence). The CDR3 coding sequence is TGTGCCAGCAGCCACCCGGTCGGGAAAAAAGGACTCACTGAAGCTTTCTTT. This translates into CASSHPVGKKGLTEAFF.

This chain links TRBV7-2 with TRBJ2-7; D may be TRBD2 (5 bases). CDR3 length: 14 residues. Germline-derived CDR1 and CDR2 are SGHTA and FQGNSA. V shed 1 base and J shed 1 base, with 8 bases lying between them. The CDR3: CASSLGGMSYEQYF. The CDR3 coding sequence is TGTGCCAGCAGCTTAGGAGGGATGTCCTACGAGCAGTACTTC. The entire variable domain, with the rest obtained from reference TRBV7-2 and TRBJ2-7, is as follows: GAGVSQSPSNKVTEKGKDVELRCDPISGHTALYWYRQSLGQGLEFLIYFQGNSAPDKSGLPSDRFSAERTGGSVSTLTIQRTQQEDSAVYLCASSLGGMSYEQYFGPGTRLTVT.

V and J are TRBV2 and TRBJ2-1; 7 nucleotides match TRBD2. The CDR3 sequence is 15 residues long. J lost 4 bases, V lost 6 bases, and 9 bases had no gene match. Germline V gives CDR1 SNHLY, CDR2 FYNNEI. In DNA form, the CDR3 reads TGTGCCAGCAGCTATCTAGCGGTTTCTTACAATGAGCAGTTCTTC. It codes for CASSYLAVSYNEQFF.

The V gene is TRBV28, the J gene TRBJ2-1; 8 nucleotides line up with TRBD2. In germline, CDR1 is MDHEN, CDR2 SYDVKM. V shed 7 bases and J 10 bases; nucleotides not matched to a gene: 15. The CDR3 is 15 amino acids. The CDR3 DNA follows: TGTGCCAGCATTGCGGGAGGTGTAGGGGGTATGGAGCAGTTCTTC. This encodes CASIAGGVGGMEQFF.

The rearrangement uses TRBV18 and TRBJ1-2; D may be TRBD1 (5 bases). Trimming took off 10 bases at V and 0 bases at J, with 12 bases between the two ends. The CDR3 spans 13 residues. Germline CDR1 and CDR2: KGHSH and LQKENI. The CDR3 here is CATLGGANYGYTF. Here the CDR3 DNA reads TGTGCCACCCTCGGGGGGGCTAACTATGGCTACACCTTC.

The J gene is TRBJ1-3, the V gene TRBV28; D gene unclear. Germline V gene lookup returns CDR1 MDHEN and CDR2 SYDVKM. Trimming cost V 8 bases and J 0 bases, with 5 bases left between them. This CDR3 comprises 12 residues. The CDR3 sequence is CASRLSGNTIYF. Written as DNA, the CDR3 is TGTGCCAGCCGTCTCTCTGGAAACACCATATATTTT. Variable domain in full (rest from reference TRBV28 and TRBJ1-3): DVKVTQSSRYLVKRTGEKVFLECVQDMDHENMFWYRQDPGLGLRLIYFSYDVKMKEKGDIPEGYSVSREKKERFSLILESASTNQTSMYLCASRLSGNTIYFGEGSWLTVV.

The chain combines TRBV15 with TRBJ1-1; D possibly corresponds to TRBD1 (6 bases). Per germline, CDR1 LNHNV and CDR2 YYDKDF (reference sequence). This CDR3 is built from 14 residues. V was trimmed by 5 bases and J by 7 bases, leaving 17 bases between them. In DNA form, the CDR3 reads TGTGCCACCAGCTCCGGTGGACAGACTTTTGAAGCTTTCTTT. Protein sequence: CATSSGGQTFEAFF.

The chain joins TRBV9 to TRBJ2-7; D possibly corresponds to TRBD2 (5 bases). Germline V CDR1 and CDR2: SGDLS, YYNGEE. There are 12 residues in the CDR3. The V end was cut by 0 bases, the J end by 7 bases, with 8 bases between. CDR3 sequence (DNA): TGTGCCAGCAGCGTAGTCGGGGAGGAGCAGTACTTC. This gives the protein CASSVVGEEQYF.

Regarding this clone: The same CDR3 is also encoded by other DNA sequences in this sample. V is TRBV12-3 or TRBV12-4 and J is TRBJ1-2; tentatively, D is TRBD1 (5 bases). The CDR3 extends over 13 amino acids. V was shortened by 5 bases and J by 1 base, with 8 bases between the two germline ends. The CDR3 loop reads CASSTDSNYGYTF. CDR3 DNA sequence: TGTGCCAGCAGTACAGACAGTAACTATGGCTACACCTTC.

The chain carries TRBV27 and TRBJ1-6; a weak D match, TRBD1 (5 bases). The CDR3 loop spans 15 amino acids. Per the germline V gene, CDR1 is MNHEY and CDR2 is SMNVEV (reference sequence). Trimming removed 4 bases at V and 9 bases at J, with 16 bases between. This chain's CDR3 is CASSSFMGRGSPLHF. CDR3 DNA: TGTGCCAGCAGTTCGTTCATGGGAAGGGGTTCACCCCTCCACTTT.

Here the CDR3 reads CASSPMASTYNEQFF. CDR3 coding DNA: TGTGCCAGCTCACCAATGGCTAGTACCTACAATGAGCAGTTCTTC. The V and J genes are TRBV18 and TRBJ2-1; no firm D call. CDR3 length: 15 amino acids. Trimming removed 2 bases from V and 2 bases from J, with 10 bases in between. Germline values: CDR1 KGHSH, CDR2 LQKENI.